The 20 T cell receptor beta chains reported below all come from one sample, sequenced in a study of blood T cell repertoires in COVID-19. The table came from immunoSEQ multiplex PCR; TCRdb's copy has only in-frame clones and leaves some out. Among some 340,000 clones, roughly nine tenths were seen once, and the ten largest hold around 4.2%. Specimen: PBMCs or T cells enriched from blood (not recorded which). These receptors all stem from a woman aged 25 to 39 who had been exposed to COVID-19.

This clone was counted a few times. The chain joins TRBV19 to TRBJ1-1; D may be TRBD1 (6 bases). Per the germline V gene, CDR1 is LNHDA and CDR2 is SQIVND (reference sequence). The CDR3 consists of 14 residues. The V end lost 8 bases, the J end lost 1 base, and 14 bases lay between the germline ends. CDR3 coding DNA: TGTGCCAGTCGACTGACAGGCCCGAACACTGAAGCTTTCTTT. As protein: CASRLTGPNTEAFF.

The chain joins TRBV14 to TRBJ2-3; TRBD2 aligns across 8 bases. The germline V gene encodes CDR1 SGHDN and CDR2 FVKESK. After removal of 4 bases from V and 2 bases from J, the junction contained 11 bases not matched to a gene. This CDR3 has 17 residues. The CDR3 sequence: CASSRRGRGGLTDTQYF. CDR3 nucleotide sequence: TGTGCCAGCAGCCGCCGAGGGCGCGGGGGGCTCACAGATACGCAGTATTTT.

This sequence joins TRBV7-8 and TRBJ2-5; TRBD1 is a possible D gene (6 bases). Trimming cost V 5 bases and J 4 bases, with 17 bases left between them. CDR3 length: 15 amino acids. CDR1 SGHVS and CDR2 FQNEAQ come from the germline V gene. CDR3 protein: CASSPDLDRVETQYF. DNA of the CDR3: TGTGCCAGCAGCCCCGATTTGGACAGAGTAGAGACCCAGTACTTC.

This clone was detected once. The chain employs TRBV10-3 and TRBJ1-2, with D unresolved. The CDR3 is made up of 16 amino acids. Trimming shortened V by 0 bases and J by 0 bases, and 11 bases separated the two germline ends. CDR1 and CDR2 from the germline V gene are ENHRY and SYGVKD. This CDR3 reads CAISESPGAANYGYTF. The CDR3 nucleotides read TGTGCCATCAGTGAGTCCCCAGGCGCCGCTAACTATGGCTACACCTTC.

The gene calls are TRBV19 and TRBJ1-2, with TRBD1 identical over 7 bases. Germline assignment: CDR1 LNHDA and CDR2 SQIVND (reference sequence). The CDR3 spans 15 residues. Losses at the gene ends were 5 bases for V and 4 bases for J; bases not matched to a gene: 10. The CDR3 DNA follows: TGTGCCAGTAGTCTTTTCGGGACAGAGATCTATGGCTACACCTTC. This gives the protein CASSLFGTEIYGYTF.

CDR3 loop: CASSAQGVYNSPLHF. The CDR3 bases are TGTGCCAGCAGCGCACAGGGCGTCTATAATTCACCCCTCCACTTT. V usage is TRBV5-6 and J usage is TRBJ1-6; D might be TRBD1 (6 bases). CDR1 and CDR2 from the germline V gene are SGHDT and YYEEEE. The CDR3 spans 15 residues. Trimming took 4 bases from V and 3 from J, leaving 11 bases between them.

The chain is built from TRBV4-2 and TRBJ1-5, with D hard to call. Trimming removed 0 bases from V and 4 bases from J, with 7 bases in between. There are 14 residues in the CDR3. Germline CDR1 and CDR2: LGHNA and YNFKEQ. In nucleotides, the CDR3 is TGTGCCAGCAGCCAAGACAGGAAGAATCAGCCCCAGCATTTT. This translates into CASSQDRKNQPQHF.

The V call is TRBV2, the J call TRBJ1-2; D not certain. The CDR3 spans 14 residues. The V gene's germline CDR1 is SNHLY and CDR2 FYNNEI. V gave up 6 bases and J gave up 1 base, with 12 bases separating them. The CDR3, as DNA: TGTGCCAGCAGAGCGTCCTACAATAACTATGGCTACACCTTC. Protein: CASRASYNNYGYTF.

This chain connects TRBV4-2 to TRBJ1-1; 9 positions agree with TRBD1. The CDR3 consists of 15 residues. V lost 3 bases to trimming and J lost 0 bases; unmatched junction nucleotides: 2. CDR1 and CDR2 from the germline V gene are LGHNA and YNFKEQ. CDR3 region: CASSQGQGMNTEAFF. The CDR3 DNA sequence: TGTGCCAGCAGCCAGGGACAGGGAATGAACACTGAAGCTTTCTTT.

In nucleotides, the CDR3 is TGCAGCGCCCGTGGGCGACATCCGAACACTGAAGCTTTCTTT. Its protein product is CSARGRHPNTEAFF. This chain links TRBV29-1 with TRBJ1-1; D is unresolved. In germline, CDR1 is SQVTM, CDR2 ANQGSEA. The CDR3 covers 14 residues. V lost 7 bases, J lost 1 base, and 16 bases lay in between.

V usage is TRBV3-1 (or the pseudogene TRBV3-2) and J usage is TRBJ2-5, with D possibly TRBD1 on 7 matching bases. Germline CDR1 and CDR2: LGHDT and YNNKEL (reference sequence). This CDR3 comprises 13 residues. V was trimmed by 4 bases and J by 3 bases, leaving 9 bases between them. For the CDR3, the DNA is TGTGCCAGCAGCCCCAGGGGGGAAGAGACCCAGTACTTC. It encodes CASSPRGEETQYF.

The V and J genes are TRBV5-8 and TRBJ1-1, with D unclear. CDR1 is SGHTS and CDR2 is YDEGEE in the germline V gene. Trimming pared 2 bases from V and 4 bases from J, leaving 6 bases between. This CDR3 has 12 amino acids. The CDR3 DNA is TGTGCCAGCAGCTTAATTAGCACTGAAGCTTTCTTT. Translating it yields CASSLISTEAFF.

The chain has TRBV6-5 and TRBJ1-1, with 8 bases lining up with TRBD1. V lost 6 bases and J lost 6; bases outside the gene matches: 12. CDR3 length: 15 amino acids. The V gene's germline CDR1 is MNHEY and CDR2 SVGAGI. CDR3 sequence: CASRRGDRLLPEAFF. In nucleotides, the CDR3 is TGTGCCAGCAGACGGGGGGACAGGTTACTTCCTGAAGCTTTCTTT.

The chain has TRBV10-3 and TRBJ1-2; no firm D call. The CDR3 consists of 19 residues. Germline loops: CDR1 ENHRY, CDR2 SYGVKD. CDR3 residues: CAVSSIKSGLQGTNYGYTF. CDR3 in DNA: TGTGCGGTTTCATCAATCAAGTCAGGACTGCAAGGAACTAACTATGGCTACACCTTC.

This sequence joins TRBV5-1 and TRBJ2-3, with TRBD2 identical over 7 bases. J gave up 1 base and V 3 bases, and 11 bases lay outside the gene matches. The germline CDR1 and CDR2 sequences are SGHRS and YFSETQ. The length of the CDR3 is 17 residues. CDR3 in DNA: TGCGCCAGCAGCTACCTACCCACTAGCGCTCGCACAGATACGCAGTATTTT. Translated: CASSYLPTSARTDTQYF. Variable domain in full (rest from reference TRBV5-1 and TRBJ2-3): KAGVTQTPRYLIKTRGQQVTLSCSPISGHRSVSWYQQTPGQGLQFLFEYFSETQRNKGNFPGRFSGRQFSNSRSEMNVSTLELGDSALYLCASSYLPTSARTDTQYFGPGTRLTVL.

Comment on this clone: Other nucleotide sequences in the sample specify the same CDR3. The chain recombines TRBV19 with TRBJ2-2, with TRBD2 matching 7 bases. Germline assignment: CDR1 LNHDA and CDR2 SQIVND (reference sequence). Unmatched junction bases numbered 2, after V lost 3 bases and J lost 7 bases. The CDR3 is made up of 13 amino acids. The CDR3, as DNA: TGTGCCAGTAGTATCGGGGGGAACGGGGAGCTGTTTTTT. Translated, it gives CASSIGGNGELFF.

CDR3 region: CASSFGTGKNYGYTF. The CDR3 DNA reads TGTGCCAGCAGCTTCGGGACAGGGAAAAACTATGGCTACACCTTC. The chain couples TRBV7-2 to TRBJ1-2; TRBD1 matches 9 bases. With 3 bases clipped from V and 2 bases from J, the junction kept 4 bases outside the gene matches. Germline V gene data show CDR1 as SGHTA and CDR2 as FQGNSA. The CDR3 sequence is 15 residues long.

CDR3 sequence reads: CASSPSAKWVENYGYTF. The CDR3 DNA follows: TGTGCCAGCAGCCCTAGCGCTAAATGGGTGGAAAACTATGGCTACACCTTC. The V gene is TRBV7-9, the J gene TRBJ1-2; D remains ambiguous. CDR1 is SEHNR and CDR2 is FQNEAQ in the germline V gene (reference sequence). Trimming shortened V by 5 bases and J by 2 bases, and 21 bases separated the two germline ends. The CDR3 extends over 17 amino acids.

The V call is TRBV9, the J call TRBJ1-6; TRBD1 agrees at 10 bases. Germline V CDR1 and CDR2: SGDLS, YYNGEE. The CDR3 extends over 15 amino acids. V was clipped by 4 bases and J by 10 bases; unmatched bases: 8. The CDR3 spells CASSPLGQGTSPLHF. The CDR3 nucleotides are TGTGCCAGCAGCCCTCTGGGACAGGGGACCTCACCCCTCCACTTT. Full variable domain (rest looked up from reference TRBV9 and TRBJ1-6): DSGVTQTPKHLITATGQRVTLRCSPRSGDLSVYWYQQSLDQGLQFLIQYYNGEERAKGNILERFSAQQFPDLHSELNLSSLELGDSALYFCASSPLGQGTSPLHFGNGTRLTVT.

The V call is TRBV4-1, the J call TRBJ1-4; 7 bases match TRBD1. The CDR3 has 16 residues. V gave up 5 bases and J gave up 2 bases; unmatched junction bases: 8. CDR1 is MGHRA, CDR2 YSYEKL, per germline. The CDR3 spells CASSGRQGSTNEKLFF. In nucleotides, the CDR3 is TGCGCCAGCAGCGGAAGACAGGGCAGTACTAATGAAAAACTGTTTTTT.